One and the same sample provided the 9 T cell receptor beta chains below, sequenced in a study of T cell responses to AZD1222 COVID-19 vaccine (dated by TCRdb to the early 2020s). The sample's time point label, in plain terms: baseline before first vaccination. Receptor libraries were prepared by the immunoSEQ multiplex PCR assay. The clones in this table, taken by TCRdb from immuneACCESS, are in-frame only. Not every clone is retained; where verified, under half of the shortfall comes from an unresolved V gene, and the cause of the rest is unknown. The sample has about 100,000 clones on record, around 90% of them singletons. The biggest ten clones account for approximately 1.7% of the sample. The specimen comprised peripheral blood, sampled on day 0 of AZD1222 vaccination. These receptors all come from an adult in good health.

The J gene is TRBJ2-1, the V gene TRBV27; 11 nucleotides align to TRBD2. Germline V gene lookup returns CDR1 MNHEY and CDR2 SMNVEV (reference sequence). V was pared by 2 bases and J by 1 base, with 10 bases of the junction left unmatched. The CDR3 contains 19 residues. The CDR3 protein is CASSLAPIAGGRSYNEQFF. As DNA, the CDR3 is TGTGCCAGCAGTTTAGCCCCCATAGCGGGAGGGAGGTCCTACAATGAGCAGTTCTTC.

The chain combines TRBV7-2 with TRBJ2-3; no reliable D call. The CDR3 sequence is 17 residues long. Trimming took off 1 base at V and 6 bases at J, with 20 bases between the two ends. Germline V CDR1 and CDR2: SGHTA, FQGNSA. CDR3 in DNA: TGTGCCAGCAGCTTAGTCGCGATCGATGTCCTTCGGGATACGCAGTATTTT. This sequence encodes CASSLVAIDVLRDTQYF.

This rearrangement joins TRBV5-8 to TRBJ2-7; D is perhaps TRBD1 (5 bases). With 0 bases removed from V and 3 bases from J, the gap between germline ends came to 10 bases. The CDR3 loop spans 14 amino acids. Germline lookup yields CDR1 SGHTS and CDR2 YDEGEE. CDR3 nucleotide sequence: TGTGCCAGCAGCTTGGCGGGCAGGGACTACGAGCAGTACTTC. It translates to CASSLAGRDYEQYF.

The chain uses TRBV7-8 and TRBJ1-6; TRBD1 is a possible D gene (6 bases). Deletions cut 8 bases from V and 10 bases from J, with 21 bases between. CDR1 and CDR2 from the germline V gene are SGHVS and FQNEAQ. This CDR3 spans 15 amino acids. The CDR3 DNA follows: TGTGCCAGCGCCCTCCGGGACATTCAAAGCTCACCCCTCCACTTT. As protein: CASALRDIQSSPLHF.

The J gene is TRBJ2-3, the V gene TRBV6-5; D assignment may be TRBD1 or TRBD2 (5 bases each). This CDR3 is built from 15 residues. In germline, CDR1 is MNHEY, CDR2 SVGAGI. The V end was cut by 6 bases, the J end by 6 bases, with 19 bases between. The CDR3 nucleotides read TGTGCCAGCAGGAGCATGGGGGATTCTATGGATACGCAGTATTTT. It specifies CASRSMGDSMDTQYF.

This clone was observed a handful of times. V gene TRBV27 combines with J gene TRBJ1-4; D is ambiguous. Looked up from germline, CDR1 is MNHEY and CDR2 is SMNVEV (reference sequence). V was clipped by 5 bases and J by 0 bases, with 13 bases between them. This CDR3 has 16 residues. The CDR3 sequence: CASSRRSLATNEKLFF. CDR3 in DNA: TGTGCCAGCAGTCGCCGGAGCCTGGCAACTAATGAAAAACTGTTTTTT.

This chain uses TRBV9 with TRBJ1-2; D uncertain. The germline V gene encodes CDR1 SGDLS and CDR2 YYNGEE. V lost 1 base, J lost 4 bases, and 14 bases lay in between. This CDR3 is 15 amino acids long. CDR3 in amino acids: CASSVYQDEVYGYTF. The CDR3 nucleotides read TGTGCCAGCAGCGTATATCAGGACGAGGTCTATGGCTACACCTTC.

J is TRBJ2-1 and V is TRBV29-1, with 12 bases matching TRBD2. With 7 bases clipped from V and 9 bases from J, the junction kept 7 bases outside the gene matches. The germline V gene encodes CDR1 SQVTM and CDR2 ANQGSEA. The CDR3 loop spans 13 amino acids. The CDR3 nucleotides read TGCAGCGCAAACGGACTAGCGGGAATTGAGCAGTTCTTC. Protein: CSANGLAGIEQFF.

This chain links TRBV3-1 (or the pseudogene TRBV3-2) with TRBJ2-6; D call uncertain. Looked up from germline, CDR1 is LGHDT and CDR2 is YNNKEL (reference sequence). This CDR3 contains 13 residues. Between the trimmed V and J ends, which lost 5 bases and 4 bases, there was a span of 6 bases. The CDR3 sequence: CASSGYGANVLTF. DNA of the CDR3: TGTGCCAGCAGCGGGTACGGGGCCAACGTCCTGACTTTC.